The entry below describes one TCR beta chain. As yet, its antigen is unknown. The PCR used 60 Vbeta and 13 Jbeta primers. Here immunoSEQ multiplex PCR was the method, and the copy in TCRdb shows in-frame clones only, minus some. The repertoire consists of 250,000 to 350,000 clones, with roughly two thirds occurring once and the leading ten covering roughly 2.4%. The data were obtained in a study of cytomegalovirus exposure and HLA in healthy donors. Study observations and caveats: Being productive about 87% or about 30% of the time was typical of most TCR beta V segments in an earlier analysis. TCR beta V- and J-gene trimming was later associated with a missense DCLRE1C variant.

This TCR derives from a female donor in good health and CMV-seronegative. Sequencing used PBMCs.

DNA for the CDR3: TGCGCCAGCAGCCAAGTTCCAGGAAACACCATATATTTT. Residues: CASSQVPGNTIYF. V and J are TRBV4-1 and TRBJ1-3; D remains ambiguous. This CDR3 has 13 residues. Germline CDR1 MGHRA, CDR2 YSYEKL. With 1 base removed from V and 4 bases from J, the gap between germline ends came to 5 bases.